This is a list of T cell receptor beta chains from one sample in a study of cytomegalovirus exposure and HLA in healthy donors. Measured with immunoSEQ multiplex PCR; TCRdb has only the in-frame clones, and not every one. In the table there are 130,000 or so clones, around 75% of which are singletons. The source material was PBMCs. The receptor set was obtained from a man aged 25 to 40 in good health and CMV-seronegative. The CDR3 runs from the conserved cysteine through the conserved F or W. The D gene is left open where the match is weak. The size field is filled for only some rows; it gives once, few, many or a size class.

cdr3_nt: TGTGCCAGCAGCTTAGAGGGAGCAAGGTCCTACAATGAGCAGTTCTTC
cdr3_aa: CASSLEGARSYNEQFF
v_call: TRBV7-3
cdr3_length: 16
d_call: -
j_call: TRBJ2-1
clone_size: -

cdr3_nt: TGCGCCAGCAGCCAAGGACACCAGAACACCGGGGAGCTGTTTTTT
cdr3_aa: CASSQGHQNTGELFF
v_call: TRBV4-3
cdr3_length: 15
d_call: -
j_call: TRBJ2-2
clone_size: once

cdr3_nt: TGTGCCTGGAGACAAACAGGGTTTCACACAGATACGCAGTATTTT
cdr3_aa: CAWRQTGFHTDTQYF
v_call: TRBV30
cdr3_length: 15
d_call: -
j_call: TRBJ2-3
clone_size: -

cdr3_nt: TGTGCCAGCAGCGGGGACAGGGAGGTCTCTGGGGCCAACGTCCTGACTTTC
cdr3_aa: CASSGDREVSGANVLTF
v_call: TRBV21-1
cdr3_length: 17
d_call: -
j_call: TRBJ2-6
clone_size: few

cdr3_nt: TGTGCCAGCAGACCCTTAGCGGGAGTCGGCGAGCAGTACTTC
cdr3_aa: CASRPLAGVGEQYF
v_call: TRBV27
cdr3_length: 14
d_call: TRBD2
j_call: TRBJ2-7
clone_size: -

cdr3_nt: TGTGCCTGGAGGGACAGACACAATGAGCAGTTCTTC
cdr3_aa: CAWRDRHNEQFF
v_call: TRBV30
cdr3_length: 12
d_call: -
j_call: TRBJ2-1
clone_size: -

cdr3_nt: TGTGCCAGCAGTCTACAGGTTGGCTACACCTTC
cdr3_aa: CASSLQVGYTF
v_call: TRBV27
cdr3_length: 11
d_call: -
j_call: TRBJ1-2
clone_size: once

cdr3_nt: TGTGCCAGCAGCGTCGCCGGGACTAGAGGGTTGGATACGCAGTATTTT
cdr3_aa: CASSVAGTRGLDTQYF
v_call: TRBV9
cdr3_length: 16
d_call: TRBD2
j_call: TRBJ2-3
clone_size: few

cdr3_nt: TGTGCCAGCGCGTCGGTACTCCCGGCGGGCTATGGCTACACCTTC
cdr3_aa: CASASVLPAGYGYTF
v_call: TRBV7-8
cdr3_length: 15
d_call: -
j_call: TRBJ1-2
clone_size: -

cdr3_nt: TGCGCCAGCAGCTTGCTCTGGGAGTACGAGCAGTACTTC
cdr3_aa: CASSLLWEYEQYF
v_call: TRBV5-1
cdr3_length: 13
d_call: -
j_call: TRBJ2-7
clone_size: -

cdr3_nt: TGCAGCGTTGAAGATCCGGAGGCATTCAACTACGAGCAGTACTTC
cdr3_aa: CSVEDPEAFNYEQYF
v_call: TRBV29-1
cdr3_length: 15
d_call: -
j_call: TRBJ2-7
clone_size: -

cdr3_nt: TGTGCCAGCAGTGAAGAAATGGGGGGCGAGCAGTACTTC
cdr3_aa: CASSEEMGGEQYF
v_call: TRBV2
cdr3_length: 13
d_call: -
j_call: TRBJ2-7
clone_size: once

cdr3_nt: TGTGCCAGCAGTGACTCTAGCGGGCACACAGATACGCAGTATTTT
cdr3_aa: CASSDSSGHTDTQYF
v_call: TRBV6-4
cdr3_length: 15
d_call: TRBD2
j_call: TRBJ2-3
clone_size: -

cdr3_nt: TGTGCCAGCTCACCACTCCCTAGCGGGGGACTTAGCTCCTACAATGAGCAGTTCTTC
cdr3_aa: CASSPLPSGGLSSYNEQFF
v_call: TRBV18
cdr3_length: 19
d_call: TRBD2
j_call: TRBJ2-1
clone_size: -

cdr3_nt: TGCGCCAGCAGCACGCGCACAGGATCAACTAATGAAAAACTGTTTTTT
cdr3_aa: CASSTRTGSTNEKLFF
v_call: TRBV5-1
cdr3_length: 16
d_call: -
j_call: TRBJ1-4
clone_size: -

cdr3_nt: TGTGCCTGGAGTGTAGGGTACAGGGGGTACGAGCAGTACTTC
cdr3_aa: CAWSVGYRGYEQYF
v_call: TRBV30
cdr3_length: 14
d_call: TRBD1
j_call: TRBJ2-7
clone_size: once

cdr3_nt: TGTGCCACCGTGGGTAGCGGGAAGAGCTCCTACGAGCAGTACTTC
cdr3_aa: CATVGSGKSSYEQYF
v_call: TRBV28
cdr3_length: 15
d_call: TRBD2
j_call: TRBJ2-7
clone_size: -

cdr3_nt: TGCAGCGTTGCCGGGACAGGGGAGAATACCCGTAACGAGCAGTACTTC
cdr3_aa: CSVAGTGENTRNEQYF
v_call: TRBV29-1
cdr3_length: 16
d_call: TRBD1
j_call: TRBJ2-7
clone_size: once

cdr3_nt: TGTGCCTGGACTGCTGGGGGGGGGACTGAAGCTTTCTTT
cdr3_aa: CAWTAGGGTEAFF
v_call: TRBV30
cdr3_length: 13
d_call: -
j_call: TRBJ1-1
clone_size: -

cdr3_nt: TGTGCCAGCAGAAGGGACAGGGACGGAAACACCATATATTTT
cdr3_aa: CASRRDRDGNTIYF
v_call: TRBV6-1
cdr3_length: 14
d_call: TRBD1
j_call: TRBJ1-3
clone_size: -

cdr3_nt: TGTGCCAGTAGCCTGGGACTAGGACTTCCCGGGGAGCTGTTTTTT
cdr3_aa: CASSLGLGLPGELFF
v_call: TRBV19
cdr3_length: 15
d_call: TRBD2
j_call: TRBJ2-2
clone_size: -

cdr3_nt: TGTGCCAGCATAGCCTCGGTAAATGGGTTCTATGGCTACACCTTC
cdr3_aa: CASIASVNGFYGYTF
v_call: TRBV28
cdr3_length: 15
d_call: -
j_call: TRBJ1-2
clone_size: -

cdr3_nt: TGCGCCAGCAGCCAAGATACCCTAACGGGAGGCTCTGGAAACACCATATATTTT
cdr3_aa: CASSQDTLTGGSGNTIYF
v_call: TRBV4-3
cdr3_length: 18
d_call: -
j_call: TRBJ1-3
clone_size: -

cdr3_nt: TGTGCCAGCAGTCCCCTAGGGGTGAATGAAAAACTGTTTTTT
cdr3_aa: CASSPLGVNEKLFF
v_call: TRBV27
cdr3_length: 14
d_call: -
j_call: TRBJ1-4
clone_size: -

cdr3_nt: TGCGCCAGCAGCGCCCAACAGGGGGCTGGTCAGCCCCAGCATTTT
cdr3_aa: CASSAQQGAGQPQHF
v_call: TRBV4-3
cdr3_length: 15
d_call: TRBD1
j_call: TRBJ1-5
clone_size: -

cdr3_nt: TGTGCCAGCAGCCCCCAAGGACAGAGCACAGATACGCAGTATTTT
cdr3_aa: CASSPQGQSTDTQYF
v_call: TRBV13
cdr3_length: 15
d_call: -
j_call: TRBJ2-3
clone_size: -

cdr3_nt: TGTGCCAGTAGTCCTATGGGGACAGGAGAAGCTTTCTTT
cdr3_aa: CASSPMGTGEAFF
v_call: TRBV19
cdr3_length: 13
d_call: TRBD1
j_call: TRBJ1-1
clone_size: few

cdr3_nt: TGTGCCAGCAGTGTAGCTGGCTCCTACAATGAGCAGTTCTTC
cdr3_aa: CASSVAGSYNEQFF
v_call: TRBV6-5
cdr3_length: 14
d_call: -
j_call: TRBJ2-1
clone_size: -

cdr3_nt: TGTGCCAGCAGCTTAGTCCGGCAGCGGAATGAAAAACTGTTTTTT
cdr3_aa: CASSLVRQRNEKLFF
v_call: TRBV7-2
cdr3_length: 15
d_call: -
j_call: TRBJ1-4
clone_size: -

cdr3_nt: TGTGCCAGCAGCTTTAAGGGTAACGGACTTGAAGCTTTCTTT
cdr3_aa: CASSFKGNGLEAFF
v_call: TRBV7-9
cdr3_length: 14
d_call: -
j_call: TRBJ1-1
clone_size: -

cdr3_nt: TGTGCCAGCAGTGAAAACAGGGGGCAAGATACGCAGTATTTT
cdr3_aa: CASSENRGQDTQYF
v_call: TRBV2
cdr3_length: 14
d_call: TRBD1
j_call: TRBJ2-3
clone_size: -

cdr3_nt: TGTGCCAGCAGCGTAGGGGGGGGTTGGGACGAGCAGTACTTC
cdr3_aa: CASSVGGGWDEQYF
v_call: TRBV9
cdr3_length: 14
d_call: TRBD2
j_call: TRBJ2-7
clone_size: few

cdr3_nt: TGTGCCAGCAGTTACTCAAGGGGCTCGGACGAGCAGTACTTC
cdr3_aa: CASSYSRGSDEQYF
v_call: TRBV6-5
cdr3_length: 14
d_call: -
j_call: TRBJ2-7
clone_size: -

cdr3_nt: TGTGCCAGCAGGCCGGCAGGGGACGAGCAGTACTTC
cdr3_aa: CASRPAGDEQYF
v_call: TRBV6-1
cdr3_length: 12
d_call: -
j_call: TRBJ2-7
clone_size: -

cdr3_nt: TGTGCCAGCAGCCCCCGGACAGGGGATTACTATGGCTACACCTTC
cdr3_aa: CASSPRTGDYYGYTF
v_call: TRBV13
cdr3_length: 15
d_call: TRBD1
j_call: TRBJ1-2
clone_size: -